The clone carrying this T cell receptor delta chain was seen a handful of times. TCRdb pairs this DNA with a much larger clone's protein that differs at residue 7, likely a read error; the protein shown was translated from the DNA. Both TRG and TRD chains were sequenced from each sorted sample. TCRdb reapplied CATT to the multiplex PCR reads. The sample contains 93,000 or so delta-chain clones, less than 1% of which appear only once. Germline CDR1 reads TSWWSYY; CDR2 reads QGS. The ends were cut back, 3 bases at V and 2 bases at J, with 22 bases in the middle. The CDR3 length is 18 residues. Gammadelta T cells were flow-sorted from PBMC into Vgamma9/Vdelta2+ and Vdelta2-negative populations for bulk analysis. The entry originates in a study of γδ T cells in repeated Plasmodium falciparum infection. The wider study: Donors had four controlled P. falciparum NF54 infections over about 640 days. Timepoints: baseline, immediately before selected infections, and 21 days after every infection.

The clonotype originates from a pool of human donors (malaria-infected and uninfected, not separated). The specimen was gamma-delta T cells from blood. The chain combines TRDV1 with TRDJ1; a possible D gene is TRDD2 (5 bases). No J segment appears in TCRdb, so it was assigned here by matching the sequence to germline. The CDR3 region has the DNA TGTGCTCTTGGGGACTTTACACCGTTTCCTGGTCGAACCGATAAACTCATCTTT. Protein: CALGDFTPFPGRTDKLIF.